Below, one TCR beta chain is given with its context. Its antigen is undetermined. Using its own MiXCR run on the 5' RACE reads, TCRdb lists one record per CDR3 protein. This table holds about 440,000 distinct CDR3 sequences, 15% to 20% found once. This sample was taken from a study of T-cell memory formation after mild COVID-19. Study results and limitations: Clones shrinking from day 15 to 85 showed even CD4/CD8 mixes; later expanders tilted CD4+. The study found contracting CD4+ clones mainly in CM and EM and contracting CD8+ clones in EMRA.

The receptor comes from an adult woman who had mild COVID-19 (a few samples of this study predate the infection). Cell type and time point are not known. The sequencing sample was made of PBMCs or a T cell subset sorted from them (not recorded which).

The CDR3 bases are TGTGCCAGCAAGGATCAGGGCACAGATACGCAGTATTTT. It is translated as CASKDQGTDTQYF. The rearrangement uses TRBV6-5 and TRBJ2-3; D is unclear. V was shortened by 7 bases and J by 1 base, with 9 bases between the two germline ends. This CDR3 contains 13 residues. Germline CDR1 is MNHEY and CDR2 is SVGAGI.